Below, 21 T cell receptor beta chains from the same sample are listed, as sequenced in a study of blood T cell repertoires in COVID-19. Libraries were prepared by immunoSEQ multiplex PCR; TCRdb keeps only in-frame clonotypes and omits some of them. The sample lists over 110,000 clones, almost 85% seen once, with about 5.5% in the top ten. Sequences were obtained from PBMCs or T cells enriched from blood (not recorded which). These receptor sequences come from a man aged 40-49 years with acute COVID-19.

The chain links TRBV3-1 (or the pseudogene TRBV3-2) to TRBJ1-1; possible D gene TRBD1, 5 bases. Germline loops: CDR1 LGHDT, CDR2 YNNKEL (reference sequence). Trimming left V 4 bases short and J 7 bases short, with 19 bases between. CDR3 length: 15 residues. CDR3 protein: CASSPPGGNPNEAFF. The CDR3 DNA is TGTGCCAGCAGCCCCCCCGGGGGAAACCCTAATGAAGCTTTCTTT.

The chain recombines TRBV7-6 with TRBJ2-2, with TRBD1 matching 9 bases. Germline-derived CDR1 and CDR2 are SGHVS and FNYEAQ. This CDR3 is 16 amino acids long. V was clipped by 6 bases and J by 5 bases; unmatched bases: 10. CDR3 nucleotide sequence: TGTGCCAGCAGGCGCCTAGTAGGACAGGGGACCGGGGAGCTGTTTTTT. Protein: CASRRLVGQGTGELFF.

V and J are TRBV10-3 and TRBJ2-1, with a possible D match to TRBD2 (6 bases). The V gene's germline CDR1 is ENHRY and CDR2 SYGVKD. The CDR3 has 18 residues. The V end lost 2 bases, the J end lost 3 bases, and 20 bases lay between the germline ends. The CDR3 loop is CAISELPIRERHYNEQFF. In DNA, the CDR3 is TGTGCCATCAGTGAGCTCCCCATCCGGGAGCGTCACTACAATGAGCAGTTCTTC.

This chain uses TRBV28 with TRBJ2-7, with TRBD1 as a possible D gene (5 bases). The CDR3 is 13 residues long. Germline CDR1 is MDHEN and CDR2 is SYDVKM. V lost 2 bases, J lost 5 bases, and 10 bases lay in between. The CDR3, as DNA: TGTGCCAGCAGTTTACCCAGGGCCAACGAGCAGTACTTC. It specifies CASSLPRANEQYF.

The CDR3 reads CASSPGTSGGPNTGELFF. The DNA for the CDR3 is TGTGCCAGCAGCCCGGGGACTAGCGGGGGGCCTAACACCGGGGAGCTGTTTTTT. V and J are TRBV5-4 and TRBJ2-2; 15 positions agree with TRBD2. Germline V gene sequence: CDR1 SGHNT, CDR2 YYREEE (reference sequence). The CDR3 runs 18 residues. Trimming cost V 4 bases and J 2 bases; bases outside gene matches: 6.

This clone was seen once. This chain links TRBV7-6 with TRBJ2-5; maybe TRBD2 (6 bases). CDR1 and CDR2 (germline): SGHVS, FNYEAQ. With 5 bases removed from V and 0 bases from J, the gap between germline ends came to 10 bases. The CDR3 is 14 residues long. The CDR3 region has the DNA TGTGCCAGCAGCAGTGGGACTTACCAAGAGACCCAGTACTTC. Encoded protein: CASSSGTYQETQYF.

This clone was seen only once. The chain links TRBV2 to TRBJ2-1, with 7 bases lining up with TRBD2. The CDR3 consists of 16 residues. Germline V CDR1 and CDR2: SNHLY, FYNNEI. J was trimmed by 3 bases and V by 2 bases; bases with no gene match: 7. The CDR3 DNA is TGTGCCAGCAGTGAATGGGGGGGTTCGGTCTACAATGAGCAGTTCTTC. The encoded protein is CASSEWGGSVYNEQFF.

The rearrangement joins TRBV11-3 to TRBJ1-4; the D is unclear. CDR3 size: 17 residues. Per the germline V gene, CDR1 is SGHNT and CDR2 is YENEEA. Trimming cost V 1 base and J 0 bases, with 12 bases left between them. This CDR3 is CASSLGGSTATNEKLFF. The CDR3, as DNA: TGTGCCAGCAGCTTAGGCGGCAGTACTGCAACTAATGAAAAACTGTTTTTT.

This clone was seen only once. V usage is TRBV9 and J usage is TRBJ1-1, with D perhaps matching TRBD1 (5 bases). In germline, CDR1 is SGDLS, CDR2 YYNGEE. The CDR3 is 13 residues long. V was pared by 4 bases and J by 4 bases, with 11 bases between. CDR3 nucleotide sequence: TGTGCCAGCAGCCCCGGGGGGAGCACTGAAGCTTTCTTT. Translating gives CASSPGGSTEAFF. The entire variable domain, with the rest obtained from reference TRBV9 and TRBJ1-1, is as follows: DSGVTQTPKHLITATGQRVTLRCSPRSGDLSVYWYQQSLDQGLQFLIQYYNGEERAKGNILERFSAQQFPDLHSELNLSSLELGDSALYFCASSPGGSTEAFFGQGTRLTVV.

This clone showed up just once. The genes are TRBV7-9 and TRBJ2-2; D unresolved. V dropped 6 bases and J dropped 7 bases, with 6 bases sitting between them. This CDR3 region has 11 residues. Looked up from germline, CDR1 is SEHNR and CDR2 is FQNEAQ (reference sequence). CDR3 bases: TGTGCCAGCAGGGTTAGCGGGGAGCTGTTTTTT. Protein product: CASRVSGELFF.

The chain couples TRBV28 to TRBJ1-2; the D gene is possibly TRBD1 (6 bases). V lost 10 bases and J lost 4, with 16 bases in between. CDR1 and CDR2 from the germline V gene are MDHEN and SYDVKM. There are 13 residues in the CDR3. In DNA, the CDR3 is TGTGCCACCCTTCGGGGGGGGGCCTATGGCTACACCTTC. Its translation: CATLRGGAYGYTF.

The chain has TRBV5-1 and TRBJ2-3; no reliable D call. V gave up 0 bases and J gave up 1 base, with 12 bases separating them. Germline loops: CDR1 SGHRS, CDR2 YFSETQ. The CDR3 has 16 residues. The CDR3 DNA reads TGCGCCAGCAGCTTGGAGGCTAGACCGGGCACAGATACGCAGTATTTT. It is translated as CASSLEARPGTDTQYF.

The CDR3 DNA reads as TGCGCCAGCAGCCAAGACAGGCGGGAGATGGAGACCCAGTACTTC. Protein product: CASSQDRREMETQYF. The chain couples TRBV4-1 to TRBJ2-5, with 7 bases matching TRBD2. J gave up 5 bases and V 0 bases, and 6 bases lay outside the gene matches. Germline loops: CDR1 MGHRA, CDR2 YSYEKL. The CDR3 extends over 15 amino acids.

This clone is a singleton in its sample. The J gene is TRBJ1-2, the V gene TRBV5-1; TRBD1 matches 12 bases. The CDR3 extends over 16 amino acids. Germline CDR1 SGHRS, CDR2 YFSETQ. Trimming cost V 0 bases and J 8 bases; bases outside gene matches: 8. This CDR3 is CASSLAGTGGVRGYTF. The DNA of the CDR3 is TGCGCCAGCAGCTTGGCAGGGACAGGGGGCGTAAGGGGCTACACCTTC.

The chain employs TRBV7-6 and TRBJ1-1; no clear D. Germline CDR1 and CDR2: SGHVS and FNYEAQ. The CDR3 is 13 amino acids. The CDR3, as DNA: TGTGCGACCTCCCCCGGAGAGGGCACTGAAGCTTTCTTT. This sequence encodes CATSPGEGTEAFF.

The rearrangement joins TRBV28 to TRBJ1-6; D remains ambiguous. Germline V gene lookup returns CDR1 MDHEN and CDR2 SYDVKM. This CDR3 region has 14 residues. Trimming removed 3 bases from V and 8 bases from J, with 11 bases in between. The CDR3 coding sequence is TGTGCCAGCAGTTTGGGGAGGGCCGATTCACCCCTCCACTTT. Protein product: CASSLGRADSPLHF.

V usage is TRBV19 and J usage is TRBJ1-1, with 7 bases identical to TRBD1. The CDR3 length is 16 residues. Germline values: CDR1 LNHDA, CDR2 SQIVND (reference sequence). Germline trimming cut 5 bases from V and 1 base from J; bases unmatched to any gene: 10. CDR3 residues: CASSPYRGEGNTEAFF. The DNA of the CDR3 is TGTGCCAGTAGTCCCTACAGGGGTGAAGGGAACACTGAAGCTTTCTTT.

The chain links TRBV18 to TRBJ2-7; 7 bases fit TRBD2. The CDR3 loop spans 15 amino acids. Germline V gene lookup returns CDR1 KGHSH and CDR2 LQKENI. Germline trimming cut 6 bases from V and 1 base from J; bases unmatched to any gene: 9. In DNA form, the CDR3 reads TGTGCCAGCTCGGGAGGGACTGAGATTTCCTACGAGCAGTACTTC. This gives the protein CASSGGTEISYEQYF.

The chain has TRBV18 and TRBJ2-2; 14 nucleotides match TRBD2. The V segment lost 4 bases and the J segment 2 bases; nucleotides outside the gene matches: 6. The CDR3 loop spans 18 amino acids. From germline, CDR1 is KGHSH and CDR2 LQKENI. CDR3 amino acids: CASSLTGLAGANTGELFF. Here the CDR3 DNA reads TGTGCCAGCTCACTTACGGGACTAGCGGGAGCTAACACCGGGGAGCTGTTTTTT.

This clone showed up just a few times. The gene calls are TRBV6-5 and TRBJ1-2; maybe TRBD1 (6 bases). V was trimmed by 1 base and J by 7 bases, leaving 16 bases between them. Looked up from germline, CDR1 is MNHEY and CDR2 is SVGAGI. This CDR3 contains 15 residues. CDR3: CASSYLQLNRVGYTF. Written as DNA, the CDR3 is TGTGCCAGCAGTTACTTGCAGTTAAACAGGGTTGGCTACACCTTC.

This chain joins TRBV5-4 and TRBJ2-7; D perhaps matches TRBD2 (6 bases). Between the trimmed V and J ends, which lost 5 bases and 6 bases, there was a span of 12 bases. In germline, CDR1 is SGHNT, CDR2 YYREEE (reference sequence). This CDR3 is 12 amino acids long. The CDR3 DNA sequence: TGTGCCAGCAGTCCCCCCGGGGGCGAGCAGTACTTC. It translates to CASSPPGGEQYF.